The clone carrying this T cell receptor (beta chain) was found a few times. Its specificity is unknown. The data originate from a study of beta chain features in type 1 diabetes. Study in general: The study examined about 110,000,000 sorted cells across all samples. Study outcomes and limitations: Naive, central memory and Treg TCRB repertoires appeared more alike in patients than in healthy donors. When Type 1 diabetes patients were examined, their TCRB CDR3s proved moderately but significantly shorter in all four CD4+ subsets.

It was one heparinised blood draw, averaging roughly 0.11 L, that each donor gave. Purities in excess of 95% were seen in all sorted populations. Expressed TCRB transcripts were sequenced after all isolated RNA was converted to cDNA. Measured with immunoSEQ multiplex PCR; TCRdb has only the in-frame clones, and not every one. Of 300,000 to 400,000 clones listed, about 14% were seen once; the top ten hold about 0.016%. The sequence derives from a young woman with type 1 diabetes. Sequenced: naive CD4+ T cells from blood.

The CDR3 protein is CASSEFKRGTDTQYF. In nucleotides, the CDR3 is TGCGCCAGCAGTGAATTCAAGCGGGGCACAGATACGCAGTATTTT. V is TRBV10-2 and J is TRBJ2-3, with D possibly TRBD2 on 6 matching bases. Trimming took off 3 bases at V and 1 base at J, with 11 bases between the two ends. Looked up from germline, CDR1 is WSHSY and CDR2 is SAAADI. The CDR3 loop spans 15 amino acids.